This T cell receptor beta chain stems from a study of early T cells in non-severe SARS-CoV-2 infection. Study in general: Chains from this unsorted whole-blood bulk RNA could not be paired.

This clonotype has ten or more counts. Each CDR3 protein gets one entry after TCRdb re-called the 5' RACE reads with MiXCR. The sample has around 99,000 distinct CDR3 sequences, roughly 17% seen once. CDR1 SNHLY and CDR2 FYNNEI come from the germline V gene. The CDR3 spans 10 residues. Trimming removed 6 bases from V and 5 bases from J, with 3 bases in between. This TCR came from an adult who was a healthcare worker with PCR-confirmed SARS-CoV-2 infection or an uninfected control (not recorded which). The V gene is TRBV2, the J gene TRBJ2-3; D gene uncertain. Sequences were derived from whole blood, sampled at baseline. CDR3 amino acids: CASRGDTQYF. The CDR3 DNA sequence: TGTGCCAGCAGAGGAGATACGCAGTATTTT.